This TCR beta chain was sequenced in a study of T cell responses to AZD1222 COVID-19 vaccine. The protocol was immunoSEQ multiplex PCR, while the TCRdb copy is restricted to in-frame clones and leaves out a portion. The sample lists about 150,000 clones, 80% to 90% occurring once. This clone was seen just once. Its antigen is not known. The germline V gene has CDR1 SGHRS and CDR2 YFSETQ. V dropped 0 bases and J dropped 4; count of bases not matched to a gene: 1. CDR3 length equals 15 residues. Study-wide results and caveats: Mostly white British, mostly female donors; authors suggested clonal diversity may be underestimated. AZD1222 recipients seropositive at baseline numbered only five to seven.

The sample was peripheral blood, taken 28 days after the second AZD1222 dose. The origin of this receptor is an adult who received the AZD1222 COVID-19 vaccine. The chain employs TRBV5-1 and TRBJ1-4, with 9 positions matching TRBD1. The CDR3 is CASSLGTGVNEKLFF. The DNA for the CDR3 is TGCGCCAGCAGCTTGGGGACAGGGGTTAATGAAAAACTGTTTTTT.